This is a list of T cell receptor beta chains from one sample in a study of chemoradiotherapy in HPV16-positive cancers. Sequencing was performed with immunoSEQ multiplex PCR; in TCRdb, only in-frame clones are kept and a portion is missing. The profile shows around 16,000 clones, roughly three quarters of them singletons. Collection of the sample occurred from a patient who underwent chemoradiotherapy. The receptors come from a human donor with HPV-associated anogenital cancer. The CDR3 runs from the conserved cysteine through the conserved F or W. Each record gives: V gene, D gene, CDR3 protein. D genes are given only for firm matches.

V: TRBV15
D: .
CDR3: CATSRDDQSYGYTF

V: TRBV18
D: .
CDR3: CASSTQGYNSPLHF

V: TRBV27
D: .
CDR3: CASSLLGGGLYEQYF

V: TRBV2
D: TRBD1
CDR3: CASSRRGQENTEAFF

V: TRBV11-2
D: .
CDR3: CASSSLRTGPQNYNEQFF

V: TRBV28
D: .
CDR3: CASRSPGGTGRGGQFF

V: TRBV7-2
D: TRBD2
CDR3: CASSFSLAGGYNEQFF

V: TRBV28
D: .
CDR3: CASSPDGASGYTF

V: TRBV5-1
D: TRBD1
CDR3: CASSAGQGVGTEAFF

V: TRBV30
D: TRBD1
CDR3: CACRHGRQGKRGYTF

V: TRBV4-2
D: TRBD1
CDR3: CASSHPGQANSGANVLTF

V: TRBV2
D: .
CDR3: CASSETLLADTQYF

V: TRBV6-5
D: .
CDR3: CASSPDNYNSPLHF

V: TRBV4-1
D: .
CDR3: CASSRLFPTANEKLFF

V: TRBV13
D: TRBD2
CDR3: CASSLRLAGGADEQFF

V: TRBV19
D: TRBD2
CDR3: CASSPLTSGGTTDTQYF

V: TRBV4-3
D: TRBD1
CDR3: CASSQYRGLRSYEQYF

V: TRBV4-1
D: TRBD1
CDR3: CASSQGENRGLGGYTF

V: TRBV5-1
D: .
CDR3: CASSLAVGNGIQFF

V: TRBV7-2
D: TRBD2
CDR3: CASSFRPGGVVGDEQYF

V: TRBV30
D: .
CDR3: CAWTFLGVGRFTEAFF

V: TRBV7-9
D: .
CDR3: CASSLQANTEAFF

V: TRBV4-3
D: .
CDR3: CASSQDAVSEQYF

V: TRBV5-5
D: TRBD2
CDR3: CASSLGGGSYEQYF

V: TRBV28
D: .
CDR3: CASSLLGLSNTGELFF

V: TRBV28
D: TRBD1
CDR3: CASSFPAGGGILNYGYTF

V: TRBV19
D: .
CDR3: CASSRAATGYGYTF

V: TRBV7-2
D: .
CDR3: CASSLTGKNTGELFF

V: TRBV4-3
D: TRBD2
CDR3: CASSQEDLAGAEQYF

V: TRBV5-6
D: .
CDR3: CASSLVRGAPYEQYF

V: TRBV30
D: TRBD1
CDR3: CAWSRGTGNYEQYF

V: TRBV5-6
D: .
CDR3: CASSLILASGYTF